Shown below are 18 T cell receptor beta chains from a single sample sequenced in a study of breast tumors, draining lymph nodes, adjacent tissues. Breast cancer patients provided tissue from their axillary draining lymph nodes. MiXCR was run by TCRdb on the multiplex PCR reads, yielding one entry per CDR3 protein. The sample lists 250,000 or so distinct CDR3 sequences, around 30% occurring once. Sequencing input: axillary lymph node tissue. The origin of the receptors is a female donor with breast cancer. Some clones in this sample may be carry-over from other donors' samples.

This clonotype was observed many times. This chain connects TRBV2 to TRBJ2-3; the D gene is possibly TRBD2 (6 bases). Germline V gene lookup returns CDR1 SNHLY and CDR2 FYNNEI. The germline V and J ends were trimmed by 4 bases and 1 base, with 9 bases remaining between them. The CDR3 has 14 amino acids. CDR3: CASSVASGTDTQYF. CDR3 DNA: TGTGCCAGCAGTGTAGCTAGCGGCACAGATACGCAGTATTTT. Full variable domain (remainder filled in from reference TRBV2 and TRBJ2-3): EPEVTQTPSHQVTQMGQEVILRCVPISNHLYFYWYRQILGQKVEFLVSFYNNEISEKSEIFDDQFSVERPDGSNFTLKIRSTKLEDSAMYFCASSVASGTDTQYFGPGTRLTVL.

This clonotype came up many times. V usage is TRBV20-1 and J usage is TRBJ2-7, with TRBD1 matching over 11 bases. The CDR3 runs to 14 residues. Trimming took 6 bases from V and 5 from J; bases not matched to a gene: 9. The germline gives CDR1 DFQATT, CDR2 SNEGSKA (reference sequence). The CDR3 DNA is TGCAGTGCCGTGGGACCGGGACAGGGGGACGAGCAGTACTTC. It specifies CSAVGPGQGDEQYF.

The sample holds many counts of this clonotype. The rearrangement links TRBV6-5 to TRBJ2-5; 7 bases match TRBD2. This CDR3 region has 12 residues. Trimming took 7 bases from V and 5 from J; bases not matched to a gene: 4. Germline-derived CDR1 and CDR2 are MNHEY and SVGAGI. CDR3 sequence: CASNRGGETQYF. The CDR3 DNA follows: TGTGCCAGCAATAGGGGAGGGGAGACCCAGTACTTC.

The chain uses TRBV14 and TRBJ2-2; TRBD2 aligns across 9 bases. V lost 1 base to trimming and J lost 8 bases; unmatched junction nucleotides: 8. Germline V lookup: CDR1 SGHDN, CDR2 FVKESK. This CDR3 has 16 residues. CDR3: CASSQGVLAGGGELFF. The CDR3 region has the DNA TGTGCCAGCAGCCAAGGGGTCCTCGCGGGAGGGGGGGAGCTGTTTTTT.

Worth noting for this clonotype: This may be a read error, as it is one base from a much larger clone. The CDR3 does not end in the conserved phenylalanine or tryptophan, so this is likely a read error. The CDR3 DNA is TGTGCCAGCAGCACGGGACGGTCCTACAATGAGCAGTTCCTC. This encodes CASSTGRSYNEQFL. The chain carries TRBV7-9 and TRBJ2-1; D tentatively reads TRBD1 or TRBD2 (5 bases each). Trimming cost V 5 bases and J 1 base, with 9 bases left between them. Germline CDR1 and CDR2: SEHNR and FQNEAQ (reference sequence). The CDR3 is made up of 14 amino acids.

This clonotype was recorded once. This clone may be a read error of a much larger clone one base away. CDR3 amino acids: CASSPRPRGGETQYF. In DNA form, the CDR3 reads TGTGCCAGCAGTCCGAGACCTCGAGGGGGTGAGACCCAGTACTTC. The chain recombines TRBV27 with TRBJ2-5; D is possibly TRBD1 (6 bases). The CDR3 totals 15 residues. Trimming cost V 5 bases and J 5 bases, with 18 bases left between them. Looked up from germline, CDR1 is MNHEY and CDR2 is SMNVEV (reference sequence).

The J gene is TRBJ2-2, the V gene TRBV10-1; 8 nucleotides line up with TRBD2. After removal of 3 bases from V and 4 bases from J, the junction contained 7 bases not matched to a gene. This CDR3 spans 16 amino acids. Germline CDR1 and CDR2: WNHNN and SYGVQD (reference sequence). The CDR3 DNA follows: TGCGCCAGCAGTGATTACGTCGGGAGGGGCACCGGGGAGCTGTTTTTT. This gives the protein CASSDYVGRGTGELFF.

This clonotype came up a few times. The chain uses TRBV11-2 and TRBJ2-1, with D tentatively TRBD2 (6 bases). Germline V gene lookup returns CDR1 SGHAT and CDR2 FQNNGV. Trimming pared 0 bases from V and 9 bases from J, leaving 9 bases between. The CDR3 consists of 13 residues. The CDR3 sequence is CASSLDRRAEQFF. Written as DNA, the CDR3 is TGTGCCAGCAGCTTAGATAGGAGGGCTGAGCAGTTCTTC. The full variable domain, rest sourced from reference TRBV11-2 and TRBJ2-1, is EAGVAQSPRYKIIEKRQSVAFWCNPISGHATLYWYQQILGQGPKLLIQFQNNGVVDDSQLPKDRFSAERLKGVDSTLKIQPAKLEDSAVYLCASSLDRRAEQFFGPGTRLTVL.

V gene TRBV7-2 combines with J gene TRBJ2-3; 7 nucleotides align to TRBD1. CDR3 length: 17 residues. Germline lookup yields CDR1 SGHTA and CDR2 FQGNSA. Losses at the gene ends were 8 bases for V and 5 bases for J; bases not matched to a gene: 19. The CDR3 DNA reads TGTGCCAGCTCCCCCCGGGACAGCCCGGTCGGGGTAGATACGCAGTATTTT. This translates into CASSPRDSPVGVDTQYF. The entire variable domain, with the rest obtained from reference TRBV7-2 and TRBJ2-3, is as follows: GAGVSQSPSNKVTEKGKDVELRCDPISGHTALYWYRQSLGQGLEFLIYFQGNSAPDKSGLPSDRFSAERTGGSVSTLTIQRTQQEDSAVYLCASSPRDSPVGVDTQYFGPGTRLTVL.

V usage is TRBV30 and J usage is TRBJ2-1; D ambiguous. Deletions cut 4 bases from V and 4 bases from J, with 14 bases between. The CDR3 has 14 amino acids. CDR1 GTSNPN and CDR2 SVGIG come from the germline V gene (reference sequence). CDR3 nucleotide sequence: TGTGCCTGGATGGCCTTCCACCCATACAATGAGCAGTTCTTC. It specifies CAWMAFHPYNEQFF.

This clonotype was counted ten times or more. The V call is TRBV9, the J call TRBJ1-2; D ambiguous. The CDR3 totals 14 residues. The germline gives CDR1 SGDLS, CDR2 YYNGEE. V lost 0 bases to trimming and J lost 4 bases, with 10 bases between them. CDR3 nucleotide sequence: TGTGCCAGCAGCGTAGGGGTGATCGGCTATGGCTACACCTTC. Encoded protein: CASSVGVIGYGYTF.

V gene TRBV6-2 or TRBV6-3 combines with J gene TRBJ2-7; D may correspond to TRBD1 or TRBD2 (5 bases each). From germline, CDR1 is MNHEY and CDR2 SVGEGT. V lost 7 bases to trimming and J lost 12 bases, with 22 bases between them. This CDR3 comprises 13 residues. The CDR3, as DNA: TGTGCCAGCAATTCATCCTGGGACGGGCTCCGGTACTTC. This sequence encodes CASNSSWDGLRYF.

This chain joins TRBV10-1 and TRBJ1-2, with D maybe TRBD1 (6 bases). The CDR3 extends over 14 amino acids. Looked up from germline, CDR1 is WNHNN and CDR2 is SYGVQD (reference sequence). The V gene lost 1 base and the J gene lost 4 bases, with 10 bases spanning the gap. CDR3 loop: CASSEWGLSYGYTF. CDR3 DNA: TGCGCCAGCAGTGAGTGGGGGCTTAGCTATGGCTACACCTTC.

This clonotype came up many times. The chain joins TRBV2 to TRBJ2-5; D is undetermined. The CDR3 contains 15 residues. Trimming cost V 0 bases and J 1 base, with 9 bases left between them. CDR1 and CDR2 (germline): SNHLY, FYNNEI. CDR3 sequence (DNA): TGTGCCAGCAGTGAAGCTCGTGGTCCCCAAGAGACCCAGTACTTC. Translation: CASSEARGPQETQYF.

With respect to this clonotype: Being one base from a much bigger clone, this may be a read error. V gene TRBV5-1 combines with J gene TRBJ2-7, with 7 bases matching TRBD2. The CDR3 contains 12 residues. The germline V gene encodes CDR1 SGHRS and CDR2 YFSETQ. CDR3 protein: CASNLGGREQHF. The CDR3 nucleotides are TGCGCCAGCAACTTGGGAGGGCGCGAGCAGCACTTC.

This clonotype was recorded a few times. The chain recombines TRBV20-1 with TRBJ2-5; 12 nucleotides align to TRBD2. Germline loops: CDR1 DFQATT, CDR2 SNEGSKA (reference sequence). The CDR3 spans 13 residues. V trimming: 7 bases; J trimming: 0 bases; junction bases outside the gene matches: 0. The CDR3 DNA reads TGCAGTGGGACTAGCGGGAACCAAGAGACCCAGTACTTC. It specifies CSGTSGNQETQYF.

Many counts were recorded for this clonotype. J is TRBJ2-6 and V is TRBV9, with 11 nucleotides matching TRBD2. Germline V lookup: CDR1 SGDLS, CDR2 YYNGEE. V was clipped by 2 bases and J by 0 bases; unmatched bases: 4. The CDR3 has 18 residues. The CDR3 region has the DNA TGTGCCAGCAGCGTCGGACTAGCGGGTAGCTCTGGGGCCAACGTCCTGACTTTC. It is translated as CASSVGLAGSSGANVLTF. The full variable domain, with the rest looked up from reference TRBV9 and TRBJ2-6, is DSGVTQTPKHLITATGQRVTLRCSPRSGDLSVYWYQQSLDQGLQFLIQYYNGEERAKGNILERFSAQQFPDLHSELNLSSLELGDSALYFCASSVGLAGSSGANVLTFGAGSRLTVL.

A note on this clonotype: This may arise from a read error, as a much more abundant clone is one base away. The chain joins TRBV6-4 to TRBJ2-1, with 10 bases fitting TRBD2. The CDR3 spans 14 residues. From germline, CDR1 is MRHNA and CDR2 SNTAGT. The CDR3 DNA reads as TGTGCCAGCAGTGACTCACTAGCGGGGAATGGGCAGTTCTTC. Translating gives CASSDSLAGNGQFF.